This T cell receptor (beta chain) stems from a study of cytomegalovirus exposure and HLA in healthy donors. CDR3 length equals 19 residues. CDR1 and CDR2 from the germline V gene are LGHNA and YSLEER. The junction had 10 bases not matched to a gene; V was cut back by 3 bases and J by 0 bases. Researchers ran the PCR with 60 Vbeta and 13 Jbeta primers. TCRdb keeps only in-frame clones here, not all; method: immunoSEQ multiplex PCR. The table lists 150,000 to 200,000 clones, approximately 80% of them singletons. Worth noting for this clone: Other DNA sequences in the same sample also yield this CDR3.

Sequences were obtained from PBMCs. The TCR was taken from a woman aged 40 to 50 in good health and CMV-seropositive. The chain joins TRBV4-3 to TRBJ2-6; 8 positions match TRBD1. CDR3 nucleotide sequence: TGCGCCAGCAGCCACCCCTTGGGAACAGGGGGCTCTGGGGCCAACGTCCTGACTTTC. Its translation is CASSHPLGTGGSGANVLTF.